Each of the 12 T cell receptor beta chains below was sequenced from the same sample in a study of response to subunit inactivated influenza vaccine. Each CDR3 protein gets one entry after TCRdb re-called the RT-PCR reads with MiXCR. The table has hundreds of thousands of distinct CDR3 sequences, around 8% seen once. Here the sequenced sample was PBMCs from blood, taken less than 30 months after vaccination. The source is a man between 50 and 69 years old who received an inactivated influenza vaccine.

The chain is built from TRBV29-1 and TRBJ2-2; 7 bases map to TRBD1. CDR3 length: 16 amino acids. Per the germline V gene, CDR1 is SQVTM and CDR2 is ANQGSEA. V lost 0 bases, J lost 1 base, and 5 bases stayed unmatched. CDR3 loop: CSVEDRRQGNTGELFF. CDR3 nucleotides: TGCAGCGTTGAAGATAGGAGACAGGGGAACACCGGGGAGCTGTTTTTT.

The gene calls are TRBV5-1 and TRBJ2-5; 13 nucleotides align to TRBD2. Germline CDR1 is SGHRS and CDR2 is YFSETQ. The ends lost 2 bases at V and 5 bases at J; junction bases unmatched: 6. This CDR3 has 16 residues. The CDR3 here is CASSLRTSGRGETQYF. The CDR3 nucleotides read TGCGCCAGCAGCTTACGGACTAGCGGGAGAGGGGAGACCCAGTACTTC.

In its sample, this clonotype was seen many times. This chain uses TRBV3-1 with TRBJ2-3; D perhaps matches TRBD1 (6 bases). CDR3 size: 18 residues. In germline, CDR1 is LGHDT, CDR2 YNNKEL (reference sequence). V gave up 1 base and J gave up 1 base, with 18 bases separating them. The CDR3 loop reads CASSQGFFRDTGTDTQYF. DNA for the CDR3: TGTGCCAGCAGCCAAGGATTTTTTCGGGACACTGGCACAGATACGCAGTATTTT.

In this sample, this clonotype turned up a few times. This chain joins TRBV28 and TRBJ2-7, with 9 nucleotides matching TRBD2. Trimming cost V 8 bases and J 2 bases; bases outside gene matches: 13. Germline V gives CDR1 MDHEN, CDR2 SYDVKM. This CDR3 region has 16 residues. CDR3 DNA: TGTGCCAGCCGTCCCTCGGTGGCGGGAGGGACCTACGAGCAGTACTTC. Its protein product is CASRPSVAGGTYEQYF. The full variable domain, rest sourced from reference TRBV28 and TRBJ2-7, is DVKVTQSSRYLVKRTGEKVFLECVQDMDHENMFWYRQDPGLGLRLIYFSYDVKMKEKGDIPEGYSVSREKKERFSLILESASTNQTSMYLCASRPSVAGGTYEQYFGPGTRLTVT.

This clonotype was found a few times. The genes are TRBV4-3 and TRBJ2-1, with 11 bases fitting TRBD2. This CDR3 is 16 amino acids long. Germline V gene data show CDR1 as LGHNA and CDR2 as YSLEER. Trimming at V came to 0 bases and at J to 10 bases, leaving 8 bases not matched to a gene. This chain's CDR3 is CASSQESSGGPAEQFF. In DNA, the CDR3 is TGCGCCAGCAGCCAAGAGTCTAGCGGGGGGCCTGCGGAGCAGTTCTTC.

This clonotype was picked up a small number of times. The chain is built from TRBV13 and TRBJ2-5, with 9 bases matching TRBD2. The CDR3 is 15 amino acids. CDR1 is PRHDT and CDR2 is FYEKMQ in the germline V gene (reference sequence). V dropped 5 bases and J dropped 4; count of bases not matched to a gene: 8. In nucleotides, the CDR3 is TGTGCCAGCAGCCCGACAGGGACTAGCCGAGAGACCCAGTACTTC. The encoded protein is CASSPTGTSRETQYF. The full variable domain, in which reference TRBV13 and TRBJ2-5 provide the parts outside the CDR3, is AAGVIQSPRHLIKEKRETATLKCYPIPRHDTVYWYQQGPGQDPQFLISFYEKMQSDKGSIPDRFSAQQFSDYHSELNMSSLELGDSALYFCASSPTGTSRETQYFGPGTRLLVL.

J is TRBJ2-6 and V is TRBV6-2 or TRBV6-3; 9 nucleotides match TRBD1. In germline, CDR1 is MNHEY, CDR2 SVGEGT. Germline trimming cut 0 bases from V and 0 bases from J; bases unmatched to any gene: 9. This CDR3 contains 20 residues. CDR3 residues: CASSYSRRDRVYSGANVLTF. The DNA for the CDR3 is TGTGCCAGCAGTTACTCGAGAAGGGACAGGGTGTACTCTGGGGCCAACGTCCTGACTTTC.

This chain links TRBV12-3 or TRBV12-4 with TRBJ2-7; D is unresolved. Trimming took 3 bases from V and 5 from J, leaving 11 bases between them. This CDR3 is 13 amino acids long. CDR3 sequence reads: CASSFQVWDEQYF. CDR3 nucleotides: TGTGCCAGCAGTTTCCAAGTTTGGGACGAGCAGTACTTC.

This chain connects TRBV4-1 to TRBJ1-2; D unclear. Germline-derived CDR1 and CDR2 are MGHRA and YSYEKL. This CDR3 has 16 residues. V lost 4 bases and J 2 bases, leaving 17 bases between the germline ends. CDR3 sequence: CASSPSPGRLNYGYTF. CDR3 coding DNA: TGCGCCAGCAGCCCAAGCCCCGGACGTTTAAACTATGGCTACACCTTC.

This clonotype was seen only a few times. V usage is TRBV18 and J usage is TRBJ1-1, with D uncertain. V lost 0 bases and J lost 1, with 9 bases in between. The CDR3 runs to 15 residues. Germline CDR1 and CDR2: KGHSH and LQKENI. For the CDR3, the DNA is TGTGCCAGCTCACCACCCGTGTCTTCGAACACTGAAGCTTTCTTT. It yields the protein CASSPPVSSNTEAFF.

Many counts were recorded for this clonotype. The V gene is TRBV5-1, the J gene TRBJ1-1; D is unresolved. This CDR3 comprises 15 residues. Per the germline V gene, CDR1 is SGHRS and CDR2 is YFSETQ. V lost 5 bases to trimming and J lost 3 bases, with 17 bases between them. The CDR3 here is CASSSASGGYTEAFF. The CDR3 bases are TGCGCCAGCAGTTCGGCTAGCGGTGGGTACACTGAAGCTTTCTTT.

A remark on this clonotype: This may stem from a read error, because a much larger clone lies one nucleotide away. J is TRBJ2-1 and V is TRBV28, with D possibly being TRBD1 (6 bases). V lost 6 bases, J lost 11 bases, and 14 bases lay in between. CDR3 length: 12 residues. From germline, CDR1 is MDHEN and CDR2 SYDVKM. This CDR3 is CASSPEGVKQFF. The CDR3 DNA follows: TGTGCCAGCAGCCCCGAGGGGGTGAAGCAGTTCTTC.